The 16 T cell receptor beta chains presented below share a single source sample, sequenced in a study of T cell responses to AZD1222 COVID-19 vaccine. Using immunoSEQ multiplex PCR, the repertoire was profiled, and TCRdb retains in-frame clones only, with some absent. This table holds fewer than 75,000 clones, 75% to 95% found once. The input for sequencing was peripheral blood, taken 28 days after the second dose of the MenACWY control vaccine. Source of these receptors: an adult who received the MenACWY meningococcal vaccine as a control.

The chain carries TRBV7-9 and TRBJ1-2; TRBD1 is a possible D gene (5 bases). The CDR3 totals 15 residues. V shed 1 base and J shed 4 bases, with 13 bases lying between them. Looked up from germline, CDR1 is SEHNR and CDR2 is FQNEAQ (reference sequence). The DNA for the CDR3 is TGTGCCAGCAGCTTAGACGCGACAGCTCCCTATGGCTACACCTTC. It is translated as CASSLDATAPYGYTF.

The sample holds one count of this clone. V usage is TRBV2 and J usage is TRBJ2-1, with 11 bases that match TRBD2. The J segment lost 9 bases and the V segment lost 0 bases, leaving 4 bases of the junction unmatched. The CDR3 contains 15 residues. Germline CDR1 and CDR2: SNHLY and FYNNEI. The CDR3, as DNA: TGTGCCAGCAGTGAAGCCACTAGCGGGAGTCGTGAGCAGTTCTTC. Translated: CASSEATSGSREQFF.

The chain combines TRBV1 with TRBJ2-7. TRBV1 is deemed a pseudogene. This CDR3 comprises 12 residues. The CDR3 DNA reads as TGCACCAGCAGCCTTAGGAAGTACGAGCAGTACTTC. It is translated as CTSSLRKYEQYF.

There are a few counts of this clone. One end of the junction fails to match germline, which may point to a read error. The gene calls are TRBV5-4 and TRBJ2-1; D might be TRBD1 (6 bases). The CDR3 covers 13 residues. Germline CDR1 SGHNT, CDR2 YYREEE (reference sequence). The CDR3 loop is CASRLDSHNEQFF. In nucleotides, the CDR3 is TGTGCCAGCAGGTTGGACAGCCACAATGAGCAGTTCTTC. Supplemented by reference TRBV5-4 and TRBJ2-1, the full variable domain reads ETGVTQSPTHLIKTRGQQVTLRCSSQSGHNTVSWYQQALGQGPQFIFQYYREEENGRGNFPPRFSGLQFPNYSSELNVNALELDDSALYLCASRLDSHNEQFFGPGTRLTVL.

This clone was observed a handful of times. The chain is built from TRBV11-2 and TRBJ1-1; D remains unclear. This CDR3 has 13 residues. Germline CDR1 SGHAT, CDR2 FQNNGV. Trimming took 5 bases from V and 6 from J, leaving 13 bases between them. The CDR3 loop is CASSPTLISEAFF. In DNA, the CDR3 is TGTGCCAGCAGCCCCACCCTTATTTCTGAAGCTTTCTTT.

The V call is TRBV5-8, the J call TRBJ1-3, with no clear D. The CDR3 runs to 15 residues. V lost 2 bases and J lost 7, with 16 bases in between. Germline V gene data show CDR1 as SGHTS and CDR2 as YDEGEE. Written as DNA, the CDR3 is TGTGCCAGCAGCTTCGACGGAAGCTCTTGGAACACCATATATTTT. This translates into CASSFDGSSWNTIYF.

This chain connects TRBV12-3 or TRBV12-4 to TRBJ1-5; D may be TRBD1 (5 bases). V lost 4 bases and J lost 6, with 10 bases in between. The CDR3 sequence is 13 residues long. The chain's CDR3 is CASSWGVTQPQHF. The CDR3 coding sequence is TGTGCCAGCAGTTGGGGGGTAACTCAGCCCCAGCATTTT.

This clone has a handful of counts. This chain links TRBV19 with TRBJ2-2; D uncertain. Trimming removed 3 bases at V and 3 bases at J, with 14 bases between. CDR1 LNHDA and CDR2 SQIVND come from the germline V gene (reference sequence). CDR3 length equals 16 residues. CDR3 in amino acids: CASSIDPYPDTGELFF. As DNA, the CDR3 is TGTGCCAGTAGTATTGACCCTTACCCAGACACCGGGGAGCTGTTTTTT.

This clone appeared a few times. This chain links TRBV5-1 with TRBJ2-1; no clear D. Germline V gene lookup returns CDR1 SGHRS and CDR2 YFSETQ. The V gene lost 0 bases and the J gene lost 3 bases, with 4 bases spanning the gap. The CDR3 runs to 13 residues. In DNA form, the CDR3 reads TGCGCCAGCAGCTTGGAGCTCTACAATGAGCAGTTCTTC. It codes for CASSLELYNEQFF.

This clone was detected a few times. The V and J genes are TRBV2 and TRBJ1-2, with TRBD1 as a possible D gene (5 bases). V lost 6 bases to trimming and J lost 8 bases, with 16 bases between them. CDR3 length equals 13 residues. Germline values: CDR1 SNHLY, CDR2 FYNNEI. CDR3 sequence (DNA): TGTGCCAGCAGGGGAGGAAGCACAGGAGGCTACACCTTC. Translation: CASRGGSTGGYTF.

This clone showed up just a few times. The chain couples TRBV7-2 to TRBJ2-7, with no clear D. Trimming took 6 bases from V and 3 from J, leaving 12 bases between them. CDR1 is SGHTA and CDR2 is FQGNSA in the germline V gene. This CDR3 has 13 amino acids. The CDR3 is CASSPDGYYEQYF. The CDR3 coding sequence is TGTGCCAGCAGTCCCGACGGCTACTACGAGCAGTACTTC.

This chain joins TRBV3-1 (or the pseudogene TRBV3-2) and TRBJ1-1; a possible D gene is TRBD1 (6 bases). This CDR3 region has 15 residues. Germline V gene sequence: CDR1 LGHDT, CDR2 YNNKEL (reference sequence). Trimming pared 4 bases from V and 3 bases from J, leaving 15 bases between. CDR3 residues: CASSRGGALDTEAFF. In DNA, the CDR3 is TGTGCCAGCAGCCGCGGGGGGGCCCTGGACACTGAAGCTTTCTTT.

The chain recombines TRBV30 with TRBJ1-5; D is unclear. V was cut by 0 bases and J by 0 bases, with 9 bases left in between. The germline CDR1 and CDR2 sequences are GTSNPN and SVGIG (reference sequence). The CDR3 has 15 residues. In nucleotides, the CDR3 is TGTGCCTGGAGTGTATCGGGTCTTAGCAATCAGCCCCAGCATTTT. Amino acids: CAWSVSGLSNQPQHF.

The chain combines TRBV9 with TRBJ2-7, with 7 bases fitting TRBD2. Trimming took 5 bases from V and 0 from J; bases not matched to a gene: 11. CDR1 and CDR2 from the germline V gene are SGDLS and YYNGEE. This CDR3 contains 16 residues. The CDR3 DNA reads TGTGCCAGCAGAACCCCTAGCGGAGGCAACTCCTACGAGCAGTACTTC. As protein: CASRTPSGGNSYEQYF.

V and J are TRBV6-5 and TRBJ1-5; TRBD1 might be the D (6 bases). The CDR3 spans 13 residues. Germline V gene lookup returns CDR1 MNHEY and CDR2 SVGAGI. V was pared by 6 bases and J by 4 bases, with 10 bases between. DNA for the CDR3: TGTGCCAGCAGAGGACAGCAAAATCAGCCCCAGCATTTT. Translated, it gives CASRGQQNQPQHF.

The chain is built from TRBV19 and TRBJ2-7, with D possibly matching TRBD1 (5 bases). CDR3 length: 15 amino acids. Trimming shortened V by 3 bases and J by 5 bases, and 17 bases separated the two germline ends. Germline loops: CDR1 LNHDA, CDR2 SQIVND (reference sequence). CDR3 amino acids: CASSMNGLVTDEQYF. CDR3 bases: TGTGCCAGTAGTATGAACGGTCTTGTGACAGACGAGCAGTACTTC.